A selection of T cell receptor beta chains follows, all from one sample in a study of metastatic and nonmetastatic thyroid tumors. TCRdb re-clonotyped the PCR reads via MiXCR. The sample includes 8,000 to 10,000 clones, roughly 30% of them seen just once. Sequencing was carried out using adjacent normal tissue. Every receptor here comes from a female donor with papillary thyroid cancer or a benign thyroid nodule (not recorded which). Some clones in this sample may be carry-over from other donors' samples. CDR3s include the opening cysteine and the closing phenylalanine or tryptophan. A D gene is named only where the DNA matches it firmly. Some rows have no size entry. The others give once, few or many, or a class for an expanded clone.

J: TRBJ2-6; D: NA; V: TRBV6-4; size: few; CDR3: CASSDSGSGANVLTF; DNA: TGTGCCAGCAGTGACTCGGGGTCTGGGGCCAACGTCCTGACTTTC
J: TRBJ2-2; D: NA; V: TRBV28; size: few; CDR3: CASRRANTNTGELFF; DNA: TGTGCCAGCAGGCGGGCCAACACGAACACCGGGGAGCTGTTTTTT
J: TRBJ1-5; D: TRBD1; V: TRBV6-9; size: NA; CDR3: CARSQTGMGNHPQHF; DNA: TGTGCCAGGAGTCAGACAGGGATGGGCAATCATCCCCAGCATTTT
J: TRBJ2-7; D: NA; V: TRBV7-2; size: few; CDR3: CASSPTWGAGEQYF; DNA: TGTGCCAGCAGCCCAACATGGGGGGCAGGGGAGCAGTACTTC
J: TRBJ2-1; D: NA; V: TRBV29-1; size: NA; CDR3: CSFSTSSNEQFF; DNA: TGCAGCTTTTCCACCTCCTCCAATGAGCAGTTCTTC
J: TRBJ2-7; D: NA; V: TRBV11-3; size: once; CDR3: CASSSAFAGYYEQYF; DNA: TGTGCCAGCAGCTCCGCGTTTGCGGGATACTACGAGCAGTACTTC
J: TRBJ1-1; D: NA; V: TRBV11-2; size: NA; CDR3: CASSLILGAAEAFF; DNA: TGTGCCAGCAGCTTAATCCTGGGGGCAGCTGAAGCTTTCTTT
J: TRBJ2-4; D: NA; V: TRBV5-1; size: NA; CDR3: CASRKEGLGAKNIQYF; DNA: TGCGCCAGCAGGAAGGAGGGTTTGGGGGCCAAAAACATTCAGTACTTC
J: TRBJ1-2; D: NA; V: TRBV4-2; size: medium-sized; CDR3: CASSQDGGEIADYGYTF; DNA: TGTGCCAGCAGCCAAGACGGGGGCGAAATTGCCGACTATGGCTACACCTTC
J: TRBJ1-5; D: TRBD1; V: TRBV20-1; size: NA; CDR3: CSAAGQGVQPQHF; DNA: TGCAGTGCTGCGGGACAGGGAGTACAGCCCCAGCATTTT